Listed below are T cell receptor beta chains from one sample, sequenced in a study of T cells in tumors after PD-1 blockade. Assay used: immunoSEQ multiplex PCR; TCRdb lists only in-frame clones, some missing. The table has 54,000 or so clones, roughly 78% seen once. The sequencing used PBMCs, collected before anti-PD-1 treatment. The receptors were gathered from a human donor with basal cell carcinoma. The CDR3 runs from the conserved cysteine through the conserved F or W. Each record gives: J gene, V gene, CDR3 protein.

>TRBJ1-3|TRBV5-1
CASRSGTYSGNTIYF
>TRBJ2-1|TRBV11-1
CASSLAGAGNEQFF
>TRBJ2-7|TRBV10-3
CAISESRLAGSVQYF
>TRBJ2-3|TRBV4-1
CASSQATSEDTQYF
>TRBJ2-3|TRBV5-6
CASSFGPGTTDTQYF
>TRBJ1-5|TRBV5-1
CASSRTGKEFTSNQPQHF
>TRBJ2-5|TRBV7-9
CASSLASLAETQYF
>TRBJ2-2|TRBV6-5
CASRPQGRTGELFF
>TRBJ1-5|TRBV24-1
CATSDGIQPQHF
>TRBJ1-1|TRBV13
CASSFGTQGEAFF
>TRBJ2-3|TRBV18
CASGGQASTDTQYF
>TRBJ1-1|TRBV2
CASSEDLLTEAFF
>TRBJ1-2|TRBV2
CASSERRDRAGGYTF
>TRBJ1-2|TRBV3-1/TRBV3-2
CASSQVAVQAYGYTF
>TRBJ2-1|TRBV11-1
CASSPELGRLNEQFF
>TRBJ1-1|TRBV5-8
CASSVGQGWNTEAFF
>TRBJ1-1|TRBV19
CASISAVGTEAFF
>TRBJ2-4|TRBV18
CASSPPLAKNIQYF
>TRBJ2-1|TRBV6-5
CASSRSGGNEQFF
>TRBJ1-1|TRBV5-1
CASSFDRRNTEAFF